This T cell receptor beta chain derives from a study of T cells in localized non-small cell lung cancer. Sequenced by immunoSEQ multiplex PCR; TCRdb stores in-frame clones only, minus some. The sample includes around 41,000 clones, around 85% of them seen just once. Sequencing used peripheral blood, obtained before any cancer treatment. This sequence was found in a man between 40 and 70 years old with stage I lung adenocarcinoma.

The CDR3 here is CASSYLLATSTDTQYF. CDR3 nucleotides: TGTGCCAGCAGTTACCTACTAGCGACTAGCACAGATACGCAGTATTTT. This rearrangement joins TRBV6-5 to TRBJ2-3; TRBD2 matches at 7 bases. The CDR3 runs to 16 residues. Trimming took 2 bases from V and 0 from J; bases not matched to a gene: 5. Germline V gene sequence: CDR1 MNHEY, CDR2 SVGAGI.